This entry concerns a single T cell receptor (beta chain). Other nucleotide sequences from this sample produce the same CDR3. Profiled with immunoSEQ multiplex PCR; TCRdb holds only in-frame clones, not every one. This sample has around 1.9 million clones, with about 93% found just once. The germline V and J ends were trimmed by 4 bases and 4 bases, with 11 bases remaining between them. The CDR3 is 14 amino acids. Germline CDR1 is MDHEN and CDR2 is SYDVKM. This entry comes from a study of shared clonotypes between healthy human individuals. Study at large: Two women and three men aged 18 to 49 served as donors. Each donor contributed plates that comprised three CD4 naive, three CD4 memory, two CD8 naive and one CD8 memory.

Naive CD8 cells lacked CD45RO, underwent positive selection for CCR7 and left out terminally differentiated effector memory CD45RA+ cells. The sequence was collected from a man aged 18 to 29 in good health. Some clones in this sample may be carry-over from other donors' samples. The specimen was naive CD8+ T cells from PBMCs. The chain is built from TRBV28 and TRBJ1-3; possible D gene TRBD1, 6 bases. The CDR3 is CASSSPGVGNTIYF. In DNA form, the CDR3 reads TGTGCCAGCAGTTCTCCAGGGGTAGGAAACACCATATATTTT.